Listed here are 22 T cell receptor beta chains from one sample, sequenced in a study of T-cell memory formation after mild COVID-19. A single record per CDR3 protein comes from TCRdb applying MiXCR to the 5' RACE reads. The sample lists 470,000 or so distinct CDR3 sequences; roughly 18% were seen once. The source material was PBMCs or a T cell subset sorted from them (not recorded which). All receptors derive from an adult woman who had mild COVID-19 (a few samples of this study predate the infection). Cell type and time point are not known.

The rearrangement links TRBV6-4 to TRBJ2-1; 8 bases line up with TRBD2. This CDR3 is 17 amino acids long. CDR1 is MRHNA, CDR2 SNTAGT, per germline. V gave up 4 bases and J gave up 0 bases; unmatched junction bases: 8. This CDR3 reads CASSVSGGLSSYNEQFF. For the CDR3, the DNA is TGTGCCAGCAGTGTCTCGGGGGGGTTAAGCTCCTACAATGAGCAGTTCTTC.

Only a few counts were recorded for this clonotype. This rearrangement joins TRBV7-2 to TRBJ2-7; TRBD2 aligns across 10 bases. The CDR3 is 15 amino acids. V trimming: 7 bases; J trimming: 5 bases; junction bases outside the gene matches: 11. Germline CDR1 reads SGHTA; CDR2 reads FQGNSA. The CDR3 here is CASTRESGRANEQYF. The CDR3, as DNA: TGTGCCAGCACACGGGAAAGCGGGAGGGCAAACGAGCAGTACTTC.

V usage is TRBV4-3 and J usage is TRBJ1-6; D ambiguous. The CDR3 totals 14 residues. Trimming took 0 bases from V and 8 from J, leaving 8 bases between them. Germline V gene sequence: CDR1 LGHNA, CDR2 YSLEER. The CDR3 DNA reads TGCGCCAGCAGCCAAGACTCTGGGGATTCACCCCTCCACTTT. As protein: CASSQDSGDSPLHF.

This clonotype was observed a handful of times. The V call is TRBV5-1, the J call TRBJ1-3, with D unresolved. This CDR3 has 15 amino acids. Germline V gene data show CDR1 as SGHRS and CDR2 as YFSETQ. The V end was cut by 3 bases, the J end by 0 bases, with 10 bases between. DNA for the CDR3: TGCGCCAGCAGCTCATCGGGCCCCTCTGGAAACACCATATATTTT. Encoded protein: CASSSSGPSGNTIYF.

This clonotype was counted only a few times. J is TRBJ2-3 and V is TRBV4-2; D is unclear. Germline loops: CDR1 LGHNA, CDR2 YNFKEQ. V was clipped by 0 bases and J by 7 bases, with 8 bases between them. The length of the CDR3 is 13 residues. The CDR3 loop reads CASSQEISYTQYF. CDR3 sequence (DNA): TGTGCCAGCAGCCAAGAGATTTCATATACGCAGTATTTT.

This clonotype has only a few counts. The rearrangement uses TRBV6-5 and TRBJ2-1; D unclear. CDR1 MNHEY and CDR2 SVGAGI come from the germline V gene. V was trimmed by 11 bases and J by 7 bases, leaving 21 bases between them. The CDR3 consists of 14 residues. This CDR3 is CAAAQTRNGNEQFF. The CDR3 DNA reads as TGTGCCGCGGCGCAGACCCGTAACGGTAATGAGCAGTTCTTC.

This clonotype was seen once. The junction departs from germline at one end; a sequencing error may be responsible. The chain recombines TRBV9 with TRBJ1-1; the D gene is possibly TRBD1 (6 bases). Germline CDR1 is SGDLS and CDR2 is YYNGEE. CDR3 length equals 14 residues. For the CDR3, the DNA is TGTGCCAGCAGCCCCCCGGAACCATGGGGGGCTACTCTATTT. Protein sequence: CASSPPEPWGATLF.

The chain combines TRBV4-3 with TRBJ2-7; D is unclear. The CDR3 sequence is 14 residues long. Looked up from germline, CDR1 is LGHNA and CDR2 is YSLEER. Trimming left V 0 bases short and J 2 bases short, with 8 bases between. The CDR3 DNA is TGCGCCAGCAGCCAAGATCCCGTGGCCTACGAGCAGTACTTC. This gives the protein CASSQDPVAYEQYF.

In this sample, this clonotype turned up a few times. The rearrangement links TRBV20-1 to TRBJ2-1, with TRBD1 identical over 10 bases. Losses at the gene ends were 0 bases for V and 6 bases for J; bases not matched to a gene: 5. CDR3 size: 15 residues. Germline assignment: CDR1 DFQATT and CDR2 SNEGSKA (reference sequence). CDR3 bases: TGCAGTGCTAGAGACCCCGACAGGGGGCCCAATGAGCAGTTCTTC. Its protein product is CSARDPDRGPNEQFF.

This sequence joins TRBV6-1 and TRBJ2-6; D is uncertain. The V gene lost 6 bases and the J gene lost 4 bases, with 7 bases spanning the gap. CDR3 length: 13 amino acids. Germline assignment: CDR1 MNHNS and CDR2 SASEGT. The CDR3 nucleotides read TGTGCCAGCAGAGGGAACGGGGCCAACGTCCTGACTTTC. This codes for CASRGNGANVLTF.

This clonotype was observed many times. CDR3 sequence reads: CASSSRTVNTEAFF. The DNA of the CDR3 is TGCGCCAGCAGCTCCCGGACGGTGAACACTGAAGCTTTCTTT. The chain has TRBV5-1 and TRBJ1-1; no firm D call. Trimming took off 3 bases at V and 0 bases at J, with 9 bases between the two ends. The CDR3 length is 14 residues. The germline V gene has CDR1 SGHRS and CDR2 YFSETQ.

In this sample, this clonotype turned up a few times. The genes are TRBV12-3 or TRBV12-4 and TRBJ1-1; TRBD1 matches 9 bases. The CDR3 is 14 amino acids. The J segment lost 3 bases and the V segment lost 6 bases, leaving 5 bases of the junction unmatched. The CDR3 region has the DNA TGTGCCAGCAGCTTCCGGGACAGGGACACTGAAGCTTTCTTT. It specifies CASSFRDRDTEAFF.

The chain joins TRBV5-1 to TRBJ2-1; TRBD1 agrees at 8 bases. Germline loops: CDR1 SGHRS, CDR2 YFSETQ. Unmatched junction bases numbered 9, after V lost 4 bases and J lost 9 bases. The CDR3 is made up of 14 amino acids. The CDR3 nucleotides are TGCGCCAGCAGCACCGGACAGGGAAGCGTTGAGCAGTTCTTC. Its protein product is CASSTGQGSVEQFF.

The CDR3, as DNA: TGTGCCAGCAAATCATCCGGGACAGGGATGGGCGGCTACACCTTC. Encoded protein: CASKSSGTGMGGYTF. This chain links TRBV27 with TRBJ1-2; 9 bases agree with TRBD1. The CDR3 runs 15 residues. V shed 7 bases, J shed 8 bases, and the junction held 14 bases outside the gene matches. Germline CDR1 reads MNHEY; CDR2 reads SMNVEV (reference sequence).

The table lists this clonotype with a few counts. The rearrangement links TRBV6-2 or TRBV6-3 to TRBJ1-6; 10 bases fit TRBD1. J lost 9 bases, V lost 5 bases, and 10 bases had no gene match. This CDR3 has 16 residues. Germline V gene lookup returns CDR1 MNHEY and CDR2 SVGEGT. CDR3 amino acids: CASSGLTGGASSPLHF. For the CDR3, the DNA is TGTGCCAGCAGTGGATTGACAGGGGGCGCAAGTTCACCCCTCCACTTT.

This chain links TRBV28 with TRBJ1-2; D is undetermined. This CDR3 region has 12 residues. Germline-derived CDR1 and CDR2 are MDHEN and SYDVKM. The V gene lost 10 bases and the J gene lost 2 bases, with 11 bases spanning the gap. The CDR3 nucleotides read TGTGCCACCGAGGATGTAAACTATGGCTACACCTTC. Encoded protein: CATEDVNYGYTF.

This rearrangement joins TRBV25-1 to TRBJ1-2, with 9 bases lining up with TRBD1. V was clipped by 5 bases and J by 6 bases; unmatched bases: 7. The length of the CDR3 is 14 residues. Germline values: CDR1 MGHDK, CDR2 SYGVNS. The CDR3 sequence: CASSKQGASDGYTF. CDR3 sequence (DNA): TGTGCCAGCAGTAAACAGGGGGCGTCGGATGGCTACACCTTC.

This chain links TRBV4-3 with TRBJ2-1; D unresolved. Deletions cut 1 base from V and 5 bases from J, with 9 bases between. CDR1 is LGHNA and CDR2 is YSLEER in the germline V gene. The CDR3 extends over 14 amino acids. The CDR3 reads CASSQVLRDNEQFF. DNA of the CDR3: TGCGCCAGCAGCCAAGTTCTCCGGGACAATGAGCAGTTCTTC.

This sequence joins TRBV6-6 and TRBJ2-6; tentatively, D is TRBD2 (6 bases). In germline, CDR1 is MNHNY, CDR2 SVGAGI (reference sequence). The V gene lost 6 bases and the J gene lost 3 bases, with 12 bases spanning the gap. CDR3 length: 15 residues. CDR3 nucleotides: TGTGCCAGCAGGGACGGGAGCGGTGGGGCCAACGTCCTGACTTTC. Its protein product is CASRDGSGGANVLTF.

V usage is TRBV27 and J usage is TRBJ2-7; D unclear. The V and J ends lost 2 bases and 4 bases respectively, with 18 bases between them. CDR3 length equals 16 residues. Germline lookup yields CDR1 MNHEY and CDR2 SMNVEV (reference sequence). CDR3 residues: CASSLGVDRSRYEQYF. DNA of the CDR3: TGTGCCAGCAGTTTAGGGGTGGACCGAAGCCGTTACGAGCAGTACTTC.

This clonotype turned up a few times. The V call is TRBV20-1, the J call TRBJ2-7, with 7 bases identical to TRBD1. There are 14 residues in the CDR3. After removal of 0 bases from V and 4 bases from J, the junction contained 6 bases not matched to a gene. The V gene's germline CDR1 is DFQATT and CDR2 SNEGSKA (reference sequence). The CDR3 reads CSARDIAGGYEQYF. The CDR3 DNA is TGCAGTGCTAGAGATATTGCAGGGGGTTACGAGCAGTACTTC.

This clonotype was observed once. V gene TRBV6-4 combines with J gene TRBJ2-1; 9 bases line up with TRBD1. The trim removed 6 bases at V and 12 bases at J, leaving 15 bases unmatched. The CDR3 extends over 15 amino acids. CDR1 MRHNA and CDR2 SNTAGT come from the germline V gene. The CDR3 protein is CASSDGGQGISRQFF. For the CDR3, the DNA is TGTGCCAGCAGCGACGGCGGACAGGGGATTAGTCGGCAGTTCTTC.